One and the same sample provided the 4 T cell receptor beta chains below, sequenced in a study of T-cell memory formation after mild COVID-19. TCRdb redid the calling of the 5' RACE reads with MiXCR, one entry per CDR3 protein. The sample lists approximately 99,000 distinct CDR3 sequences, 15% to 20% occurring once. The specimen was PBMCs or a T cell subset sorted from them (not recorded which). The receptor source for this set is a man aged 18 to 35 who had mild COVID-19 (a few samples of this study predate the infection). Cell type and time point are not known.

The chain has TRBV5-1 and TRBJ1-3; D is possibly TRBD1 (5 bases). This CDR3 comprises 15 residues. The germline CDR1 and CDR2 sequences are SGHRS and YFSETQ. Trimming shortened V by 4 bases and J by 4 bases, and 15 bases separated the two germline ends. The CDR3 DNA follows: TGCGCCAGCAGCCCTGAAGCAGGGCGCGGAAACACCATATATTTT. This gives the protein CASSPEAGRGNTIYF.

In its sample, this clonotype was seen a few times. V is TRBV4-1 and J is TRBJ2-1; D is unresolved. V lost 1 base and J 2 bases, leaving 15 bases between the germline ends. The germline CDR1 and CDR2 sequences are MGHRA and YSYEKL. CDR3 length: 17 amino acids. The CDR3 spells CASSQARGAKAYNEQFF. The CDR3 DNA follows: TGCGCCAGCAGCCAAGCCCGCGGAGCGAAGGCCTACAATGAGCAGTTCTTC.

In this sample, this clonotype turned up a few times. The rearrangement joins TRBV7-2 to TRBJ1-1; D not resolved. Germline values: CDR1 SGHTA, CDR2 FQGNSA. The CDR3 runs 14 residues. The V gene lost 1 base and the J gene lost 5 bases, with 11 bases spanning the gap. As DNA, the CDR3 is TGTGCCAGCAGCTTAGGAGCGGGTGGGACTGAAGCTTTCTTT. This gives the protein CASSLGAGGTEAFF.

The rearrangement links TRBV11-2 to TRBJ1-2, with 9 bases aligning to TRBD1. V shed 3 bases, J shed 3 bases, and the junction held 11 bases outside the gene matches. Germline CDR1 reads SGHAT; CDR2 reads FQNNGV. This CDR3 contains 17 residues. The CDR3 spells CASSFRTGGGLDYGYTF. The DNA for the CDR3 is TGTGCCAGCAGCTTTCGAACAGGGGGCGGATTGGACTATGGCTACACCTTC.